This T cell receptor (beta chain) was documented in a study of PD-1 blockade in classical Hodgkin lymphoma. This CDR3 spans 15 amino acids. With 5 bases clipped from V and 3 bases from J, the junction kept 3 bases outside the gene matches. Germline V CDR1 and CDR2: LNHDA, SQIVND (reference sequence). As regards this clone: The antigen remains unidentified.

Assay: immunoSEQ multiplex PCR; the TCRdb copy retains only in-frame clones and omits some. Here the sample spans about 15,000 clones, roughly 90% being singletons. Noted time point: newly diagnosed, previously untreated cHL patient sample. Comparison came from newly diagnosed, untreated classical Hodgkin lymphoma PBMCs. Study findings and constraints: Repertoire differences lack defined causes, possibly disease activity or prior therapy. The study reported lower baseline TCR diversity in newly diagnosed patients than in healthy donors.

This receptor was identified in a human donor with classical Hodgkin lymphoma. Sequenced: peripheral blood mononuclear cells (PBMCs). The chain is built from TRBV19 and TRBJ2-3; 12 nucleotides match TRBD2. CDR3 DNA: TGTGCCAGTAGTTCGACTAGCGGGAGAACAGATACGCAGTATTTT. It encodes CASSSTSGRTDTQYF.